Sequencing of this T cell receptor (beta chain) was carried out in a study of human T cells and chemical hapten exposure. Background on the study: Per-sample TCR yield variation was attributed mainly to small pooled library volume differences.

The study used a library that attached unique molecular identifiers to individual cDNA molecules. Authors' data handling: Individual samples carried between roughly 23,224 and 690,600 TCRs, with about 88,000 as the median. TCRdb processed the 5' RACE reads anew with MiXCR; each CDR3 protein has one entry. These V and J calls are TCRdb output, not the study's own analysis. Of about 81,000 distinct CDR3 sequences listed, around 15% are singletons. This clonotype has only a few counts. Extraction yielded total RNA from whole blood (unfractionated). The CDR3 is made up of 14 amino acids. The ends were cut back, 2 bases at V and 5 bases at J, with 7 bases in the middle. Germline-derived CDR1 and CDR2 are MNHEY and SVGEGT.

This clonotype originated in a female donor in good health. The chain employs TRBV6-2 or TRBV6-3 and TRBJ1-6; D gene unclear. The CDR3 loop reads CASSYVGDNSPLHF. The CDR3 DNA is TGTGCCAGCAGTTACGTCGGCGATAATTCACCCCTCCACTTT.